The TCR beta chain under discussion was sequenced for a study of T-cell reconstitution after alpha-beta-depleted transplantation in children. Study-wide points: Surviving recipient T cells and thymic progenitors underlay high day-60 TCRbeta diversity in some patients. Alpha-beta T cells about two months after transplant reportedly derived from several hundred expanded graft clones. A year had passed since transplant, and T-cell counts and diversity by then came mostly from newly produced T cells.

Regarding this clonotype: Its specificity is not known.

The CDR3 extends over 15 amino acids. V lost 1 base and J lost 2, with 12 bases in between. Looked up from germline, CDR1 is SGHTS and CDR2 is YDEGEE. A library of TCRbeta sequences, prepared with unique molecular identifiers, was generated. TCRdb called the PCR reads again in MiXCR, with one record for every CDR3 protein. The sample records about a million distinct CDR3 sequences, around 30% being singletons. The clonotype was recovered from a boy less than two years old who had a stem cell transplant for SCID, so the T cells may come from the graft donor. The chain joins TRBV5-8 to TRBJ2-5; maybe TRBD2 (5 bases). Sequenced material: PBMCs, mostly from graft donor cells, taken 360 days after TCRalphabeta/CD19-depleted stem cell transplant. DNA of the CDR3: TGTGCCAGCAGCTTGATCGGCAGACTACAAGAGACCCAGTACTTC. Amino acids: CASSLIGRLQETQYF. The full variable domain, in which reference TRBV5-8 and TRBJ2-5 provide the parts outside the CDR3, is EAGVTQSPTHLIKTRGQQATLRCSPISGHTSVYWYQQALGLGLQFLLWYDEGEERNRGNFPPRFSGRQFPNYSSELNVNALELEDSALYLCASSLIGRLQETQYFGPGTRLLVL.